The 9 T cell receptor beta chains reported below all come from one sample, sequenced in a study of T-cell memory formation after mild COVID-19. TCRdb reanalysed the 5' RACE reads using MiXCR and keeps one entry per CDR3 protein. The sample lists some 450,000 distinct CDR3 sequences, 15% to 20% occurring once. Sequenced material: PBMCs or a T cell subset sorted from them (not recorded which). The receptor source for this set is a man between 18 and 29 years old who had mild COVID-19 (a few samples of this study predate the infection). Cell type and time point are not known.

This chain links TRBV12-3 or TRBV12-4 with TRBJ2-5; 8 bases are a match to TRBD2. The CDR3 covers 15 residues. Trimming at V came to 5 bases and at J to 1 base, leaving 6 bases not matched to a gene. The CDR3 bases are TGTGCCAGCAGTAGCGGGGGACTAACCCAAGAGACCCAGTACTTC. Its protein product is CASSSGGLTQETQYF.

The chain links TRBV4-2 to TRBJ2-2, with TRBD2 matching 13 bases. With V trimmed by 5 bases and J by 1 base, 7 bases remained unmatched. Germline CDR1 LGHNA, CDR2 YNFKEQ. The CDR3 is 18 residues long. The CDR3 loop reads CASSRRLAGGWNTGELFF. CDR3 bases: TGTGCCAGCAGCAGACGACTAGCGGGGGGATGGAACACCGGGGAGCTGTTTTTT.

This clonotype appeared a few times. The genes are TRBV5-5 and TRBJ2-1; either TRBD1 or TRBD2 may fit D (5 bases each). From germline, CDR1 is SGHKS and CDR2 YYEKEE (reference sequence). This CDR3 region has 15 residues. Trimming took 2 bases from V and 3 from J, leaving 12 bases between them. The CDR3 spells CASSLGTIGYNEQFF. CDR3 sequence (DNA): TGTGCCAGCAGCTTAGGGACCATCGGCTACAATGAGCAGTTCTTC.

This chain joins TRBV6-5 and TRBJ2-3; D is ambiguous. CDR3 length: 13 residues. The germline V gene has CDR1 MNHEY and CDR2 SVGAGI. Trimming took 0 bases from V and 2 from J, leaving 3 bases between them. CDR3 DNA: TGTGCCAGCAGTTACTCGACCACAGATACGCAGTATTTT. Protein: CASSYSTTDTQYF.

This clonotype was counted a few times. The CDR3 is CASSLAGTEDGELFF. The DNA for the CDR3 is TGCGCCAGCAGCCTCGCCGGGACAGAAGACGGGGAGCTGTTTTTT. The chain is built from TRBV4-3 and TRBJ2-2; 7 bases line up with TRBD1. The CDR3 length is 15 residues. The V segment lost 4 bases and the J segment 7 bases; nucleotides outside the gene matches: 9. Looked up from germline, CDR1 is LGHNA and CDR2 is YSLEER.

This clonotype appeared many times. The chain recombines TRBV3-1 with TRBJ1-1; D is ambiguous. V shed 4 bases and J shed 7 bases, with 7 bases lying between them. CDR1 and CDR2 from the germline V gene are LGHDT and YNNKEL (reference sequence). The CDR3 has 11 residues. This CDR3 is CASSRLDEAFF. CDR3 nucleotide sequence: TGTGCCAGCAGCCGCCTGGATGAAGCTTTCTTT.

This clonotype was seen a handful of times. This CDR3 reads CASSLERRQYGYTF. For the CDR3, the DNA is TGCGCCAGCAGCTTGGAGAGGAGACAATATGGCTACACCTTC. The chain couples TRBV5-1 to TRBJ1-2; no clear D. Trimming stripped 0 bases from V and 5 bases from J, with 11 bases between. Germline CDR1 and CDR2: SGHRS and YFSETQ. This CDR3 has 14 residues.

This clonotype was observed a few times. The chain employs TRBV4-3 and TRBJ2-1, with TRBD2 matching over 11 bases. The CDR3 totals 16 residues. V dropped 1 base and J dropped 7; count of bases not matched to a gene: 6. The germline V gene has CDR1 LGHNA and CDR2 YSLEER. CDR3 region: CASSQASASGGNEQFF. The CDR3 DNA reads as TGCGCCAGCAGCCAAGCCTCGGCTAGCGGGGGGAATGAGCAGTTCTTC.

This clonotype was counted only a few times. This rearrangement joins TRBV13 to TRBJ2-7; 8 nucleotides match TRBD1. V was clipped by 5 bases and J by 2 bases; unmatched bases: 5. In germline, CDR1 is PRHDT, CDR2 FYEKMQ (reference sequence). CDR3 length: 14 amino acids. CDR3 sequence reads: CASSPPGQAYEQYV. The CDR3 DNA sequence: TGTGCCAGCAGCCCCCCGGGACAGGCCTACGAGCAGTACGTC.